These 14 T cell receptor beta chains came from one sample sequenced in a study of shared clonotypes between healthy human individuals. The assay was immunoSEQ multiplex PCR, and TCRdb's table has in-frame clones only and misses some. Of 1,500,000 or so clones listed, approximately 98.5% are singletons. Material: naive CD4+ T cells sorted from blood. The sample's subset: CD45RA+ positively selected. These receptors came from a man younger than 40 in good health.

This clone appeared a single time. The chain recombines TRBV18 with TRBJ2-2, with 9 bases that match TRBD1. The germline V gene encodes CDR1 KGHSH and CDR2 LQKENI. The CDR3 spans 16 residues. Unmatched junction bases numbered 3, after V lost 3 bases and J lost 1 base. The CDR3 sequence: CASSPVGQGNTGELFF. CDR3 coding DNA: TGTGCCAGCTCACCCGTGGGACAGGGGAACACCGGGGAGCTGTTTTTT.

The CDR3 bases are TGCAGTGCCAAGTACCCACAGTTCTTC. This encodes CSAKYPQFF. The chain uses TRBV20-1 and TRBJ2-1; D is unresolved. CDR3 size: 9 residues. The germline V and J ends were trimmed by 6 bases and 13 bases, with 10 bases remaining between them. The germline V gene encodes CDR1 DFQATT and CDR2 SNEGSKA (reference sequence).

This chain links TRBV28 with TRBJ1-1; D ambiguous. V was trimmed by 3 bases and J by 1 base, leaving 9 bases between them. From germline, CDR1 is MDHEN and CDR2 SYDVKM. This CDR3 has 14 amino acids. The CDR3 is CASSLSGENTEAFF. CDR3 nucleotides: TGTGCCAGCAGTTTGTCCGGCGAGAACACTGAAGCTTTCTTT. Combining the CDR3 with reference TRBV28 and TRBJ1-1 gives the whole variable domain DVKVTQSSRYLVKRTGEKVFLECVQDMDHENMFWYRQDPGLGLRLIYFSYDVKMKEKGDIPEGYSVSREKKERFSLILESASTNQTSMYLCASSLSGENTEAFFGQGTRLTVV.

The chain couples TRBV4-1 to TRBJ2-2; D gene unclear. The V end was cut by 0 bases, the J end by 1 base, with 6 bases between. The CDR3 has 15 residues. Germline CDR1 reads MGHRA; CDR2 reads YSYEKL. The CDR3 region has the DNA TGCGCCAGCAGCCAAGAGGGCGTGAACACCGGGGAGCTGTTTTTT. Its protein is CASSQEGVNTGELFF.

The table lists this clone with a count of one. This sequence joins TRBV14 and TRBJ1-1; 7 bases match TRBD1. Losses at the gene ends were 2 bases for V and 3 bases for J; bases not matched to a gene: 3. This CDR3 is 14 amino acids long. The germline gives CDR1 SGHDN, CDR2 FVKESK. CDR3 in amino acids: CASSQTGVYTEAFF. DNA of the CDR3: TGTGCCAGCAGCCAAACAGGGGTTTACACTGAAGCTTTCTTT.

The chain has TRBV14 and TRBJ1-2; D gene ambiguous. The V gene lost 4 bases and the J gene lost 2 bases, with 8 bases spanning the gap. Germline V gives CDR1 SGHDN, CDR2 FVKESK. The CDR3 sequence is 13 residues long. The CDR3 DNA sequence: TGTGCCAGCAGCCTCGACATAAACTATGGCTACACCTTC. This encodes CASSLDINYGYTF.

The chain is built from TRBV11-3 and TRBJ2-2; 11 bases are shared with TRBD1. V lost 4 bases, J lost 9 bases, and 4 bases stayed unmatched. CDR3 size: 14 residues. CDR1 is SGHNT, CDR2 YENEEA, per germline. Written as DNA, the CDR3 is TGTGCCAGCAGCTCAGGGACAGGGGGTCGGGAGCTGTTTTTT. It translates to CASSSGTGGRELFF.

The V call is TRBV15, the J call TRBJ2-1; no reliable D call. CDR1 and CDR2 (germline): LNHNV, YYDKDF (reference sequence). The CDR3 sequence is 17 residues long. V shed 1 base and J shed 2 bases, with 15 bases lying between them. The CDR3 DNA reads as TGTGCCACCAGCAGAGCGATGGGTACGATGGCCTACAATGAGCAGTTCTTC. The encoded protein is CATSRAMGTMAYNEQFF.

This clone was recorded a few times. The chain employs TRBV11-2 and TRBJ1-2; D remains ambiguous. Trimming removed 1 base at V and 2 bases at J, with 14 bases between. Looked up from germline, CDR1 is SGHAT and CDR2 is FQNNGV. This CDR3 spans 16 amino acids. The CDR3 reads CASSLGTPGANYGYTF. DNA of the CDR3: TGTGCCAGCAGCTTAGGGACTCCCGGTGCCAACTATGGCTACACCTTC.

V usage is TRBV4-3 and J usage is TRBJ2-5, with D tentatively TRBD1 (6 bases). The CDR3 has 14 residues. The V end was cut by 4 bases, the J end by 7 bases, with 16 bases between. The germline gives CDR1 LGHNA, CDR2 YSLEER. The CDR3 DNA sequence: TGCGCCAGCAGCCGTGGGAGCCTAGGGGGGACCCAGTACTTC. Encoded protein: CASSRGSLGGTQYF.

The chain combines TRBV19 with TRBJ2-3, with 13 bases aligning to TRBD2. The germline V gene encodes CDR1 LNHDA and CDR2 SQIVND (reference sequence). V shed 6 bases, J shed 4 bases, and the junction held 22 bases outside the gene matches. This CDR3 contains 21 residues. This CDR3 is CASRISPGLAGFTHRPDTQYF. CDR3 sequence (DNA): TGTGCCAGTAGGATCAGCCCGGGACTAGCGGGATTTACTCATCGACCAGATACGCAGTATTTT.

This rearrangement joins TRBV10-3 to TRBJ1-5, with no clear D. The CDR3 contains 13 residues. With 7 bases removed from V and 4 bases from J, the gap between germline ends came to 11 bases. Germline V gene lookup returns CDR1 ENHRY and CDR2 SYGVKD. The CDR3 DNA is TGTGCCATCAATGGCGACCAAAATCAGCCCCAGCATTTT. This translates into CAINGDQNQPQHF.

The gene calls are TRBV5-8 and TRBJ2-1; 11 nucleotides match TRBD1. CDR3 length: 17 residues. V lost 4 bases to trimming and J lost 5 bases; unmatched junction nucleotides: 11. Germline V gene lookup returns CDR1 SGHTS and CDR2 YDEGEE. The CDR3 loop is CASSPGQGAKGDNEQFF. In nucleotides, the CDR3 is TGTGCCAGCAGCCCTGGACAGGGGGCAAAGGGGGACAATGAGCAGTTCTTC.

On this clone itself: Additional DNA sequences in this sample encode the identical CDR3. J is TRBJ2-5 and V is TRBV9; no definite D call. The V end lost 0 bases, the J end lost 2 bases, and 11 bases lay between the germline ends. This CDR3 contains 15 residues. CDR1 is SGDLS and CDR2 is YYNGEE in the germline V gene. CDR3 sequence reads: CASSVEAGPQETQYF. The CDR3 nucleotides read TGTGCCAGCAGCGTAGAGGCTGGACCGCAAGAGACCCAGTACTTC.